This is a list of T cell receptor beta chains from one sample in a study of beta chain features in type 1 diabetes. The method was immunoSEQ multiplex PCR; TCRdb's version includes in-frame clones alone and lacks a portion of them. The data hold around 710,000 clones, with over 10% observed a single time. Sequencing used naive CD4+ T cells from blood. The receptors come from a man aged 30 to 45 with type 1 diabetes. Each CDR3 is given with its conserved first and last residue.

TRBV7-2 CASSSGGETQYF
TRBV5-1 CASSLVGSITDTQYF
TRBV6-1 CASSEGDRPYTF
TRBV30 CAWSVHINTGELFF
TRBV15 CATSRVQETQYF
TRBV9 CASSVTWRRDEQYF
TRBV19 CASSPFEGKTQYF
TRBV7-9 CASSFSETQYF
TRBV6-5 CASSYSQTANTQYF
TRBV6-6 CATRTGNTDTQYF
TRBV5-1 CASSSHQDYGYTF
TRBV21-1 CASSTSLGATSYNEQFF
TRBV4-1 CASSQTGLAGANEQFF
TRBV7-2 CASRLRTEVSYEQYF
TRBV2 CASSIRTGANTGELFF
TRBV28 CASSLTNEKLFF
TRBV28 CASSLDVPGQGNSPLHF
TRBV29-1 CSVYRGNEQFF
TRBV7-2 CASSLKDSYEQYF
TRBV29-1 CSAEGRPNTEAFF
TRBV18 CASSPPEGAFEQYF
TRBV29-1 CSAKTGNTDTQYF
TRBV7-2 CASSYQGTYQETQYF
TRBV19 CASSLTSASYNEQFF
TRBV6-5 CASSHTGEDYGYTF
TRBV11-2 CASSLDSRQGFSEQFF
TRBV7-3 CASKSAGKTGELFF
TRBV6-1 CASSEAGQGNNSPLHF
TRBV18 CASSPRPEGDTQYF
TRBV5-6 CASSLVRDEKLFF
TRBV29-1 CSVVGQVDTGELFF
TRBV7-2 CASSLDGRGAEQYF
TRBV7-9 CASSLRDPDTEAFF
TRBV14 CASSQARTASGYTF
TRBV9 CASSVGVWWEYNEQFF
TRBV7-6 CASSKPGQGANSPLHF
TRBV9 CASSVATSGGAVSDTQYF
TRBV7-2 CASSLDGSYQPQHF
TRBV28 CASSHTGYEQYF
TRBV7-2 CASSLVRTGEQYF
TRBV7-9 CASSLGGHNQPQHF
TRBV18 CASSVTGQQYGYTF
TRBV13 CASSLGRPTSYEQYF
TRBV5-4 CASSFYSTDTQYF
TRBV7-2 CASSLVRGGQDTQYF
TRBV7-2 CASRWTGESGANVLTF
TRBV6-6 CASRKGLARETQYF
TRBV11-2 CASTLAGGRRETQYF
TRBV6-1 CATLSGIIIYGYTF
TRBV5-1 CASRAGAGTDTQYF